One and the same sample provided the 10 T cell receptor beta chains below, sequenced in a study of blood T cells in healthy people across ages (dated by TCRdb to between 2014 and 2017). Library prep was done by 5' RACE. These reads were obtained on an Illumina HiSeq 2500. A second PCR of about 6 to 12 cycles was run with a J-beta primer mix and a sample-barcoded 5' primer. TCRdb reprocessed the public reads (quality trimming at Q25 with fastp, clone calling with MiXCR) and kept in-frame beta chains. CDR3 protein duplicates are merged, each entry listing the most common genes and DNA. Within this sample are about 780,000 distinct CDR3 sequences, with around 62% of them counted one time only. In total, the top ten clones hold around a quarter of the sample. Sample: blood. The receptor set was obtained from a man aged 30-40 years in good health.

This chain joins TRBV20-1 and TRBJ2-5; 11 positions agree with TRBD2. CDR1 and CDR2 (germline): DFQATT, SNEGSKA (reference sequence). With 0 bases clipped from V and 4 bases from J, the junction kept 10 bases outside the gene matches. The CDR3 extends over 17 amino acids. The CDR3 DNA follows: TGCAGTGCTAGAGACGGTACTAGCGGGGGCGAGCTAGAGACCCAGTACTTC. Protein product: CSARDGTSGGELETQYF.

This chain connects TRBV12-3 or TRBV12-4 to TRBJ2-5; D call uncertain. The germline V and J ends were trimmed by 11 bases and 5 bases, with 3 bases remaining between them. The CDR3 loop spans 8 amino acids. Written as DNA, the CDR3 is TGTGCCTCCGAGACCCAGTACTTC. As protein: CASETQYF.

The chain has TRBV5-1 and TRBJ2-5; 15 positions match TRBD2. The CDR3 runs 17 residues. Germline V gives CDR1 SGHRS, CDR2 YFSETQ. After removal of 0 bases from V and 1 base from J, the junction contained 1 base not matched to a gene. CDR3 region: CASSLGTSGGVQETQYF. As DNA, the CDR3 is TGCGCCAGCAGCTTGGGGACTAGCGGGGGGGTCCAAGAGACCCAGTACTTC.

The J gene is TRBJ1-2, the V gene TRBV29-1; D perhaps matches TRBD1 (5 bases). Deletions cut 4 bases from V and 4 bases from J, with 13 bases between. The CDR3 is 13 amino acids. The germline V gene encodes CDR1 SQVTM and CDR2 ANQGSEA. CDR3 region: CSVVKQDSYGYTF. The CDR3 DNA follows: TGCAGCGTTGTGAAACAGGATTCCTATGGCTACACCTTC. The full variable domain, in which reference TRBV29-1 and TRBJ1-2 provide the parts outside the CDR3, is SAVISQKPSRDICQRGTSLTIQCQVDSQVTMMFWYRQQPGQSLTLIATANQGSEATYESGFVIDKFPISRPNLTFSTLTVSNMSPEDSSIYLCSVVKQDSYGYTFGSGTRLTVV.

This clonotype has only a few counts. The chain joins TRBV12-3 or TRBV12-4 to TRBJ2-3, with 9 bases lining up with TRBD2. This CDR3 is 15 amino acids long. After removal of 5 bases from V and 4 bases from J, the junction contained 7 bases not matched to a gene. Written as DNA, the CDR3 is TGTGCCAGCAGTGCGGGGGGGGGAAGCGCAGATACGCAGTATTTT. It codes for CASSAGGGSADTQYF.

This clonotype was detected once. V and J are TRBV4-2 and TRBJ1-4; D is unresolved. The CDR3 spans 18 residues. Germline-derived CDR1 and CDR2 are LGHNA and YNFKEQ. V gave up 0 bases and J gave up 1 base, with 15 bases separating them. The CDR3 spells CASSQDPSHTLTNEKLFF. For the CDR3, the DNA is TGTGCCAGCAGCCAAGATCCCTCACACACCTTAACTAATGAAAAACTGTTTTTT.

The rearrangement uses TRBV20-1 and TRBJ2-7, with D possibly TRBD1 on 6 matching bases. V lost 0 bases to trimming and J lost 6 bases, with 12 bases between them. This CDR3 is built from 13 residues. CDR1 and CDR2 (germline): DFQATT, SNEGSKA (reference sequence). The CDR3 sequence: CSARETGWAEQYF. DNA of the CDR3: TGCAGTGCTAGAGAAACAGGGTGGGCCGAGCAGTACTTC.

This chain connects TRBV28 to TRBJ2-5; D tentatively fits TRBD1 or TRBD2 (5 bases each). Trimming left V 7 bases short and J 5 bases short, with 17 bases between. The CDR3 is made up of 14 amino acids. The germline V gene encodes CDR1 MDHEN and CDR2 SYDVKM. CDR3 sequence (DNA): TGTGCCAGCACCTGGGACCGGTGGAAGGAGACCCAGTACTTC. Translating it yields CASTWDRWKETQYF.

This clonotype occurred a few times. V is TRBV6-5 and J is TRBJ2-7; TRBD2 agrees at 8 bases. Germline trimming cut 1 base from V and 6 bases from J; bases unmatched to any gene: 2. Germline lookup yields CDR1 MNHEY and CDR2 SVGAGI. CDR3 length equals 13 residues. Here the CDR3 reads CASSYYRGGEQYF. The CDR3 DNA follows: TGTGCCAGCAGTTACTATCGGGGGGGCGAGCAGTACTTC.

This clonotype was observed a handful of times. This chain links TRBV29-1 with TRBJ1-2, with 11 bases that match TRBD1. The CDR3 has 14 residues. Germline lookup yields CDR1 SQVTM and CDR2 ANQGSEA. V was pared by 6 bases and J by 6 bases, with 9 bases of the junction left unmatched. The CDR3 DNA sequence: TGCAGCGTCGATTTTGGGACAGGGGGGCATGGCTACACCTTC. It specifies CSVDFGTGGHGYTF.